The 10 T cell receptor beta chains in this list originate from one sample, sequenced in a study of vaccination effects on CD4 cells after COVID-19. Cultured cells yielded isolated CD4+ T cells after more than nine days. Confirmation by PCR established that the person had SARS-CoV-2 infection between March and December 2020. Vaccination of participants consisted of two doses of either the BNT162b2 or mRNA-1273 vaccine. Sequenced by immunoSEQ multiplex PCR; TCRdb stores in-frame clones only, minus some. The sample carries some 46,000 clones, around 80% recorded once. No cognate antigen is known for these TCRs. This specimen consisted of CD4+ T cells from PBMCs cultured without peptide, obtained after COVID-19 vaccination. These receptors all stem from a human donor who had a prior SARS-CoV-2 infection.

This sequence joins TRBV11-2 and TRBJ2-2; 8 bases are shared with TRBD2. The V segment lost 8 bases and the J segment 6 bases; nucleotides outside the gene matches: 14. Germline-derived CDR1 and CDR2 are SGHAT and FQNNGV. This CDR3 is 16 amino acids long. CDR3 sequence reads: CASRHSRRGGPGELFF. CDR3 nucleotides: TGTGCCAGCCGCCACTCTAGACGGGGGGGGCCCGGGGAGCTGTTTTTT.

The chain couples TRBV4-2 to TRBJ2-3; 9 positions match TRBD1. J was trimmed by 6 bases and V by 1 base; bases with no gene match: 8. In germline, CDR1 is LGHNA, CDR2 YNFKEQ. The CDR3 is made up of 16 amino acids. CDR3 coding DNA: TGTGCCAGCAGCCAAGGCGGGACAGGGTCGGTGGATACGCAGTATTTT. Translated: CASSQGGTGSVDTQYF.

The chain employs TRBV11-3 and TRBJ2-5; D gene uncertain. The CDR3 has 13 amino acids. V was pared by 3 bases and J by 5 bases, with 10 bases between. Per the germline V gene, CDR1 is SGHNT and CDR2 is YENEEA. The CDR3 loop is CASSFPNRETQYF. In DNA, the CDR3 is TGTGCCAGCAGCTTCCCTAATAGGGAGACCCAGTACTTC.

The V gene is TRBV30, the J gene TRBJ2-1; TRBD2 agrees at 11 bases. From germline, CDR1 is GTSNPN and CDR2 SVGIG (reference sequence). J was trimmed by 3 bases and V by 2 bases; bases with no gene match: 6. The length of the CDR3 is 16 residues. The CDR3 nucleotides are TGTGCCTGGAGTCAAGAGGGACTAGCGGACTACAATGAGCAGTTCTTC. It translates to CAWSQEGLADYNEQFF.

The chain employs TRBV4-3 and TRBJ2-1, with TRBD2 matching 11 bases. The V and J ends lost 1 base and 5 bases, in that order; junction bases with no gene match: 1. In germline, CDR1 is LGHNA, CDR2 YSLEER. The CDR3 is 15 amino acids. The CDR3 loop reads CASSQAGLADNEQFF. The DNA of the CDR3 is TGCGCCAGCAGCCAAGCGGGACTAGCGGACAATGAGCAGTTCTTC.

This chain joins TRBV7-2 and TRBJ2-2; no reliable D call. Germline values: CDR1 SGHTA, CDR2 FQGNSA. The ends were cut back, 1 base at V and 2 bases at J, with 14 bases in the middle. This CDR3 spans 17 amino acids. The CDR3 DNA sequence: TGTGCCAGCAGCTTAGGGTCGTCGGCTGCTAACACCGGGGAGCTGTTTTTT. It yields the protein CASSLGSSAANTGELFF.

This clone appeared once. The chain couples TRBV18 to TRBJ1-1; D is uncertain. This CDR3 spans 13 amino acids. Germline CDR1 and CDR2: KGHSH and LQKENI. Deletions cut 2 bases from V and 2 bases from J, with 6 bases between. The CDR3 loop is CASSPVRNTEAFF. The CDR3 DNA reads TGTGCCAGCTCACCAGTCCGTAACACTGAAGCTTTCTTT.

This chain uses TRBV11-2 with TRBJ2-5, with 11 bases fitting TRBD1. CDR1 SGHAT and CDR2 FQNNGV come from the germline V gene. The CDR3 consists of 15 residues. Trimming at V came to 5 bases and at J to 2 bases, leaving 4 bases not matched to a gene. CDR3 in amino acids: CASSRDRGWQETQYF. The CDR3 bases are TGTGCCAGCAGCCGGGACAGGGGGTGGCAAGAGACCCAGTACTTC.

The V call is TRBV5-1, the J call TRBJ1-3; TRBD1 matches 7 bases. The V and J ends lost 4 bases and 0 bases, in that order; junction bases with no gene match: 7. This CDR3 region has 16 residues. Germline CDR1 SGHRS, CDR2 YFSETQ. The CDR3 DNA reads as TGCGCCAGCAGCAGGACAGGAGGATACTCTGGAAACACCATATATTTT. Its translation: CASSRTGGYSGNTIYF.

J is TRBJ1-5 and V is TRBV9; tentatively, D is TRBD1 (6 bases). The CDR3 has 15 amino acids. The germline V gene has CDR1 SGDLS and CDR2 YYNGEE. V lost 0 bases and J lost 4, with 11 bases in between. CDR3 DNA: TGTGCCAGCAGCGTAGGGTGGGACACAAATCAGCCCCAGCATTTT. It codes for CASSVGWDTNQPQHF.